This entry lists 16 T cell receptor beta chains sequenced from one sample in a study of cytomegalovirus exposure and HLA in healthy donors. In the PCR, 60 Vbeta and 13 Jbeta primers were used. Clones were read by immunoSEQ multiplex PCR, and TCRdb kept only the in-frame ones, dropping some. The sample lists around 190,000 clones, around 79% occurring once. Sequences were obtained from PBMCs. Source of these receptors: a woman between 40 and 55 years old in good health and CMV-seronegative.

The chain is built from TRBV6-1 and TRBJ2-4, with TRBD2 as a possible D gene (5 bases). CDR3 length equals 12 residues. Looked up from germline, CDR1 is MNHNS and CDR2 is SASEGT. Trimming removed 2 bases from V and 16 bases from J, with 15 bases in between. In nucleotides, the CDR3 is TGTGCCAGCAGTGAATCTGCAGCGGACCATTACTTC. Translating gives CASSESAADHYF.

CDR3 loop: CASSLVSGSFTGELFF. DNA of the CDR3: TGCGCCAGCAGCTTGGTTAGCGGGAGTTTCACCGGGGAGCTGTTTTTT. The gene calls are TRBV5-1 and TRBJ2-2; 9 positions match TRBD2. This CDR3 is built from 16 residues. V gave up 0 bases and J gave up 4 bases; unmatched junction bases: 4. Germline-derived CDR1 and CDR2 are SGHRS and YFSETQ.

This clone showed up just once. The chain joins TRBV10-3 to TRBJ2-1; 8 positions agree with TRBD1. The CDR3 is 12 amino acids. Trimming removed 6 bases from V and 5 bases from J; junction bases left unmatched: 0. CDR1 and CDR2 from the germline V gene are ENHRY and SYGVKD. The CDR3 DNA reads TGTGCCATCAGGACAGGGGACAATGAGCAGTTCTTC. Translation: CAIRTGDNEQFF.

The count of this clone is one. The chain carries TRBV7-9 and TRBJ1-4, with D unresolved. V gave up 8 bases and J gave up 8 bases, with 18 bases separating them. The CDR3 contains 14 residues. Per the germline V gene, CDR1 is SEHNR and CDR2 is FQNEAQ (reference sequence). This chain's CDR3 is CASGPGQEVEKLFF. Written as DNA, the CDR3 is TGTGCCAGCGGCCCCGGGCAGGAGGTCGAAAAACTGTTTTTT.

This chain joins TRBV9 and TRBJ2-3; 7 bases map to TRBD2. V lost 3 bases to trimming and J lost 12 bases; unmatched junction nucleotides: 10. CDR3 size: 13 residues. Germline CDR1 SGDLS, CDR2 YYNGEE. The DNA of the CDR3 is TGTGCCAGCAGCGCTGCCGGGCTAGCGGATCAGTATTTT. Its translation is CASSAAGLADQYF. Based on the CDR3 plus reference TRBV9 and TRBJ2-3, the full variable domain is DSGVTQTPKHLITATGQRVTLRCSPRSGDLSVYWYQQSLDQGLQFLIQYYNGEERAKGNILERFSAQQFPDLHSELNLSSLELGDSALYFCASSAAGLADQYFGPGTRLTVL.

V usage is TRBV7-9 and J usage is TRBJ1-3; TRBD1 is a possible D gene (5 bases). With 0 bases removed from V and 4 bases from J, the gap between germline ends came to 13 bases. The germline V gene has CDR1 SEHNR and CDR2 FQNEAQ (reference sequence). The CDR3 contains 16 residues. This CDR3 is CASSLAGRAAGNTIYF. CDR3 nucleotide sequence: TGTGCCAGCAGCTTAGCGGGCAGGGCCGCGGGAAACACCATATATTTT.

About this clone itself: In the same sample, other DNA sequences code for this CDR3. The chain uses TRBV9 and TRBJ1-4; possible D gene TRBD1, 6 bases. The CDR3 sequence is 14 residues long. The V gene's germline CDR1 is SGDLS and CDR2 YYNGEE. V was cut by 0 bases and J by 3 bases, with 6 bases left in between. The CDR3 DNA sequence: TGTGCCAGCAGCGTAGGACAGGCTAATGAAAAACTGTTTTTT. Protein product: CASSVGQANEKLFF.

The DNA for the CDR3 is TGCGCCAGCAGCTGGGCCCGACTAGCGGGGGGCGACACAGATACGCAGTATTTT. It translates to CASSWARLAGGDTDTQYF. V usage is TRBV5-1 and J usage is TRBJ2-3; 13 bases match TRBD2. The CDR3 covers 18 residues. CDR1 SGHRS and CDR2 YFSETQ come from the germline V gene. With 3 bases clipped from V and 2 bases from J, the junction kept 9 bases outside the gene matches.

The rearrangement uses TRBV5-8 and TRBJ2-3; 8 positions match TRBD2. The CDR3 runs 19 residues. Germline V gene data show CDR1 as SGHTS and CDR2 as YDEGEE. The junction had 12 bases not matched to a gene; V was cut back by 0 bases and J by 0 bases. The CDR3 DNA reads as TGTGCCAGCAGCTTGGGCCACGCGGGGGGCGAGTTTAGCACAGATACGCAGTATTTT. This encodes CASSLGHAGGEFSTDTQYF.

CDR3 region: CATSRAGFAETQYF. CDR3 sequence (DNA): TGTGCCACCAGCAGAGCAGGTTTCGCAGAGACCCAGTACTTC. This rearrangement joins TRBV15 to TRBJ2-5; D gene uncertain. CDR1 is LNHNV, CDR2 YYDKDF, per germline (reference sequence). The CDR3 runs to 14 residues. V dropped 1 base and J dropped 4 bases, with 10 bases sitting between them.

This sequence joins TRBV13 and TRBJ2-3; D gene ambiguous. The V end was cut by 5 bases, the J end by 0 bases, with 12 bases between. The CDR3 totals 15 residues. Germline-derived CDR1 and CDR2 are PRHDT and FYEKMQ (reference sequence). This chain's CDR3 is CASSPTTGSTDTQYF. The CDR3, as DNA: TGTGCCAGCAGCCCGACGACTGGGAGCACAGATACGCAGTATTTT.

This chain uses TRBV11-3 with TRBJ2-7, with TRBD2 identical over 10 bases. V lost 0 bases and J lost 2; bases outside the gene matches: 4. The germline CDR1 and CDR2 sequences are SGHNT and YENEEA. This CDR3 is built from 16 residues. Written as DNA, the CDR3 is TGTGCCAGCAGCTTAGATCTGGGACTAGCGACCTACGAGCAGTACTTC. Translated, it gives CASSLDLGLATYEQYF.

The CDR3 sequence: CASSSGPQGADQPQHF. The CDR3 nucleotides read TGCGCCAGCAGCTCTGGCCCACAGGGGGCGGATCAGCCCCAGCATTTT. The J gene is TRBJ1-5, the V gene TRBV5-1; the match to TRBD1 covers 9 bases. Germline V CDR1 and CDR2: SGHRS, YFSETQ. The V and J ends lost 3 bases and 5 bases, in that order; junction bases with no gene match: 9. The CDR3 has 16 amino acids. The full variable domain, rest sourced from reference TRBV5-1 and TRBJ1-5, is KAGVTQTPRYLIKTRGQQVTLSCSPISGHRSVSWYQQTPGQGLQFLFEYFSETQRNKGNFPGRFSGRQFSNSRSEMNVSTLELGDSALYLCASSSGPQGADQPQHFGDGTRLSIL.

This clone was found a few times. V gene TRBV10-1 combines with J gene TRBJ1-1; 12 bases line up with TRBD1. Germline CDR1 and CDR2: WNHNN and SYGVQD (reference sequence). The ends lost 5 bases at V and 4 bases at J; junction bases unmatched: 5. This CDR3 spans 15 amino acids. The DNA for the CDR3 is TGCGCCAGCAGTCGGGACAGGGGGCCGGGCACTGAAGCTTTCTTT. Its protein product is CASSRDRGPGTEAFF.

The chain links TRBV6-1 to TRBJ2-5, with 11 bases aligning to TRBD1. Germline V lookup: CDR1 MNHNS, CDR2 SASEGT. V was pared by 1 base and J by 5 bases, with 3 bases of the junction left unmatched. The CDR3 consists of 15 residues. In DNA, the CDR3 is TGTGCCAGCAGTGAAGGGACAGGGGGCCAGGAGACCCAGTACTTC. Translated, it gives CASSEGTGGQETQYF.

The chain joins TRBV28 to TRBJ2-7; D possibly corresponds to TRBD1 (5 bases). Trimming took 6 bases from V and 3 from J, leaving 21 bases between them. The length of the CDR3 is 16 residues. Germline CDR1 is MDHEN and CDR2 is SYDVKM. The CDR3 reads CASRPLQGSGYYEQYF. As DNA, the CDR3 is TGTGCCAGCAGACCTCTCCAGGGAAGTGGGTACTACGAGCAGTACTTC.